This T cell receptor (beta chain) was identified in a study of cytotoxic CD8 clonotypes in ibrutinib-treated CLL. The study's findings and limits: Public clonotypes, found uncommonly, either contracted or stayed stable on treatment.

The germline CDR1 and CDR2 sequences are SGHTA and FQGNSA. V shed 5 bases and J shed 5 bases, with 2 bases lying between them. There are 10 residues in the CDR3. Sequencing used immunoSEQ multiplex PCR; TCRdb keeps in-frame clones, though not all of them. The sample consists of over 15,000 clones, roughly 80% of them appearing once. Regarding this clone: Its target is unknown.

This specimen consisted of PBMCs, obtained before ibrutinib treatment. The clonotype was recovered from a human donor with chronic lymphocytic leukemia. This chain uses TRBV7-2 with TRBJ2-3; D unclear. CDR3 bases: TGTGCCAGCAGCGTAGATACGCAGTATTTT. Amino acids: CASSVDTQYF. The variable domain in full, with the rest retrieved from reference TRBV7-2 and TRBJ2-3, is GAGVSQSPSNKVTEKGKDVELRCDPISGHTALYWYRQSLGQGLEFLIYFQGNSAPDKSGLPSDRFSAERTGGSVSTLTIQRTQQEDSAVYLCASSVDTQYFGPGTRLTVL.